This T cell receptor beta chain appears in the sequencing data of a study of blood T cell repertoires in COVID-19. Using immunoSEQ multiplex PCR, the repertoire was profiled, and TCRdb retains in-frame clones only, with some absent. The sample shows around 58,000 clones, more than 80% of them seen only once. The CDR3 is 17 amino acids. The germline gives CDR1 MDHEN, CDR2 SYDVKM. V shed 3 bases and J shed 0 bases, with 18 bases lying between them. The origin of this receptor is a human donor with active COVID-19. The donor label of this sample is uncertain. Sequencing was done on a sample of peripheral blood. The chain has TRBV28 and TRBJ2-7; D ambiguous. In nucleotides, the CDR3 is TGTGCCAGCAGTTTTCCCGTGACAACACGAAGCTCCTACGAGCAGTACTTC. This translates into CASSFPVTTRSSYEQYF.